A single sample gave rise to the 31 T cell receptor beta chains below, sequenced in a study of blood T cell repertoires in COVID-19. Assay: immunoSEQ multiplex PCR; the TCRdb copy retains only in-frame clones and omits some. The repertoire holds over 10,000 clones, with 88% as singletons. Specimen: peripheral blood. The receptors come from a human donor in a cohort sampled during active COVID-19.

The chain is built from TRBV7-2 and TRBJ2-5; D uncertain. CDR1 and CDR2 from the germline V gene are SGHTA and FQGNSA. This CDR3 has 12 amino acids. V lost 2 bases and J lost 5, with 6 bases in between. The CDR3 region has the DNA TGTGCCAGCAGCTTAATCAGGGAGACCCAGTACTTC. It is translated as CASSLIRETQYF.

Only a few counts were recorded for this clone. The chain is built from TRBV7-3 and TRBJ1-2; D remains ambiguous. Germline values: CDR1 SGHTA, CDR2 FQGTGA. V lost 6 bases and J lost 5, with 13 bases in between. This CDR3 contains 13 residues. As DNA, the CDR3 is TGTGCCAGCAGTCCAGGCAGAGAGTATGGCTACACCTTC. Its translation: CASSPGREYGYTF.

The CDR3 coding sequence is TGTGCCATCAGTGAGTCGGGGGGGCTCGGAGAGACCCAGTACTTC. Translated: CAISESGGLGETQYF. The chain uses TRBV10-3 and TRBJ2-5; D perhaps matches TRBD2 (7 bases). This CDR3 is 15 amino acids long. In germline, CDR1 is ENHRY, CDR2 SYGVKD. V lost 0 bases, J lost 4 bases, and 12 bases lay in between.

The V call is TRBV7-2, the J call TRBJ2-3; 12 bases are a match to TRBD2. This CDR3 contains 14 residues. Trimming took 5 bases from V and 9 from J; bases not matched to a gene: 6. Germline-derived CDR1 and CDR2 are SGHTA and FQGNSA. CDR3 in amino acids: CASSARTSGDTQYF. The CDR3 DNA follows: TGTGCCAGCAGCGCCCGGACTAGCGGGGACACGCAGTATTTT. The full variable domain, in which reference TRBV7-2 and TRBJ2-3 provide the parts outside the CDR3, is GAGVSQSPSNKVTEKGKDVELRCDPISGHTALYWYRQSLGQGLEFLIYFQGNSAPDKSGLPSDRFSAERTGGSVSTLTIQRTQQEDSAVYLCASSARTSGDTQYFGPGTRLTVL.

The chain is built from TRBV6-5 and TRBJ2-5; TRBD2 aligns across 8 bases. V lost 7 bases to trimming and J lost 11 bases; unmatched junction nucleotides: 9. This CDR3 has 12 residues. Germline values: CDR1 MNHEY, CDR2 SVGAGI. The CDR3 protein is CASTQRGGAQYF. CDR3 in DNA: TGTGCCAGCACCCAACGGGGGGGCGCGCAGTACTTC.

The chain links TRBV9 to TRBJ1-1, with a weak D call TRBD1 (5 bases). The V gene's germline CDR1 is SGDLS and CDR2 YYNGEE. V lost 1 base to trimming and J lost 3 bases, with 7 bases between them. This CDR3 is 13 amino acids long. The CDR3 spells CASSVRGDTEAFF. The CDR3 nucleotides are TGTGCCAGCAGCGTACGGGGGGACACTGAAGCTTTCTTT.

The chain carries TRBV6-5 and TRBJ1-6, with TRBD1 as a possible D gene (6 bases). This CDR3 contains 14 residues. Germline V gene sequence: CDR1 MNHEY, CDR2 SVGAGI. V lost 2 bases to trimming and J lost 9 bases, with 11 bases between them. Here the CDR3 DNA reads TGTGCCAGCAGTTACCCGGACAGACTTTCACCCCTCCACTTT. Translated, it gives CASSYPDRLSPLHF.

The rearrangement uses TRBV5-1 and TRBJ2-5; possibly TRBD1 for D (5 bases). The CDR3 runs 15 residues. Germline V gives CDR1 SGHRS, CDR2 YFSETQ. The V and J ends lost 0 bases and 4 bases respectively, with 13 bases between them. CDR3: CASSLGAGSSETQYF. CDR3 nucleotide sequence: TGCGCCAGCAGCTTGGGGGCAGGGTCGTCAGAGACCCAGTACTTC.

The genes are TRBV6-4 and TRBJ2-2; perhaps TRBD1 as D (6 bases). This CDR3 is built from 15 residues. Germline V gene lookup returns CDR1 MRHNA and CDR2 SNTAGT. Trimming pared 0 bases from V and 2 bases from J, leaving 7 bases between. This chain's CDR3 is CASSDSGTNTGELFF. The DNA for the CDR3 is TGTGCCAGCAGTGACTCCGGGACAAACACCGGGGAGCTGTTTTTT.

The V and J genes are TRBV7-2 and TRBJ2-2, with TRBD2 matching 7 bases. This CDR3 is 17 amino acids long. Trimming at V came to 10 bases and at J to 7 bases, leaving 21 bases not matched to a gene. Germline V gene lookup returns CDR1 SGHTA and CDR2 FQGNSA. CDR3 residues: CATPHEGSGTMGGELFF. The CDR3 region has the DNA TGTGCCACCCCCCATGAAGGGAGCGGGACTATGGGCGGGGAGCTGTTTTTT.

This chain uses TRBV4-1 with TRBJ2-5; 8 bases are shared with TRBD1. The germline CDR1 and CDR2 sequences are MGHRA and YSYEKL. The CDR3 is 16 residues long. With V trimmed by 4 bases and J by 9 bases, 16 bases remained unmatched. CDR3 in amino acids: CASSLRQGRLGGAQYF. CDR3 bases: TGCGCCAGCAGCCTAAGACAGGGGAGGCTAGGAGGGGCCCAGTACTTC.

The CDR3 coding sequence is TGCGCCAGCAGCCCCGGACAGGGTGAGCGAGGCTACACCTTC. This translates into CASSPGQGERGYTF. The rearrangement links TRBV4-3 to TRBJ1-2; TRBD1 matches 8 bases. CDR1 is LGHNA and CDR2 is YSLEER in the germline V gene. With V trimmed by 4 bases and J by 8 bases, 9 bases remained unmatched. The CDR3 is made up of 14 amino acids.

V and J are TRBV7-2 and TRBJ2-5; 11 nucleotides agree with TRBD2. The CDR3 consists of 16 residues. The trim removed 5 bases at V and 0 bases at J, leaving 5 bases unmatched. Germline CDR1 reads SGHTA; CDR2 reads FQGNSA. The CDR3 bases are TGTGCCAGCAGCCCACGACTAGCGGGGAACCAAGAGACCCAGTACTTC. The encoded protein is CASSPRLAGNQETQYF. Drawing the rest from reference TRBV7-2 and TRBJ2-5, the complete variable domain is GAGVSQSPSNKVTEKGKDVELRCDPISGHTALYWYRQSLGQGLEFLIYFQGNSAPDKSGLPSDRFSAERTGGSVSTLTIQRTQQEDSAVYLCASSPRLAGNQETQYFGPGTRLLVL.

This clone has just one count. The rearrangement joins TRBV5-1 to TRBJ2-5; 9 nucleotides match TRBD1. This CDR3 is 15 amino acids long. V was pared by 5 bases and J by 4 bases, with 9 bases of the junction left unmatched. Germline CDR1 SGHRS, CDR2 YFSETQ. This CDR3 reads CASRLGQGYTETQYF. Here the CDR3 DNA reads TGCGCCAGCAGACTAGGACAGGGGTACACAGAGACCCAGTACTTC.

This chain joins TRBV7-9 and TRBJ2-5, with D possibly matching TRBD1 (7 bases). This CDR3 comprises 15 residues. Deletions cut 1 base from V and 9 bases from J, with 18 bases between. The V gene's germline CDR1 is SEHNR and CDR2 FQNEAQ (reference sequence). The CDR3 nucleotides are TGTGCCAGCAGCTTAGGTGGAGGGGGCACGAAGGCCCAGTACTTC. It translates to CASSLGGGGTKAQYF.

The CDR3 coding sequence is TGTGCCAGCAGCTTCGGACTAGCTTTGGAGACCCAGTACTTC. Amino acid sequence: CASSFGLALETQYF. The chain employs TRBV7-2 and TRBJ2-5, with TRBD2 identical over 8 bases. J gave up 5 bases and V 3 bases, and 5 bases lay outside the gene matches. The germline CDR1 and CDR2 sequences are SGHTA and FQGNSA. The CDR3 runs to 14 residues.

The rearrangement links TRBV12-3 or TRBV12-4 to TRBJ1-1; 7 bases are a match to TRBD1. V was clipped by 5 bases and J by 3 bases; unmatched bases: 0. The CDR3 contains 12 residues. This CDR3 is CASSQGDTEAFF. CDR3 coding DNA: TGTGCCAGCAGTCAGGGGGACACTGAAGCTTTCTTT.

The chain has TRBV2 and TRBJ2-3, with D tentatively TRBD1 (6 bases). CDR3 size: 14 residues. Germline CDR1 SNHLY, CDR2 FYNNEI. Trimming took off 7 bases at V and 2 bases at J, with 13 bases between the two ends. CDR3 DNA sequence: TGTGCCAGCAAGACAGGACCCAACACAGATACGCAGTATTTT. This codes for CASKTGPNTDTQYF.

The chain combines TRBV5-1 with TRBJ2-5; 10 positions agree with TRBD2. In germline, CDR1 is SGHRS, CDR2 YFSETQ. V lost 5 bases and J lost 3; bases outside the gene matches: 7. The CDR3 is 15 residues long. DNA of the CDR3: TGCGCCAGCAGACCCGGGACTAGCGCTGAAGAGACCCAGTACTTC. This sequence encodes CASRPGTSAEETQYF. The variable domain in full, completed from reference TRBV5-1 and TRBJ2-5, reads KAGVTQTPRYLIKTRGQQVTLSCSPISGHRSVSWYQQTPGQGLQFLFEYFSETQRNKGNFPGRFSGRQFSNSRSEMNVSTLELGDSALYLCASRPGTSAEETQYFGPGTRLLVL.

The chain is built from TRBV5-4 and TRBJ2-3; the D gene is possibly TRBD2 (5 bases). The V end lost 3 bases, the J end lost 5 bases, and 19 bases lay between the germline ends. CDR3 length equals 16 residues. CDR1 and CDR2 from the germline V gene are SGHNT and YYREEE (reference sequence). As DNA, the CDR3 is TGTGCCAGCAGCTCCCCAGCGGTGAGACACGTAGATACGCAGTATTTT. Its protein is CASSSPAVRHVDTQYF.

This chain connects TRBV12-3 or TRBV12-4 to TRBJ2-5; tentatively, D is TRBD2 (5 bases). The germline V and J ends were trimmed by 6 bases and 5 bases, with 7 bases remaining between them. The CDR3 covers 11 residues. The CDR3 loop reads CASSSGETQYF. In DNA, the CDR3 is TGTGCCAGCAGCTCGGGGGAGACCCAGTACTTC.

V gene TRBV28 combines with J gene TRBJ2-1; 7 nucleotides align to TRBD2. CDR3 length: 15 amino acids. CDR1 and CDR2 from the germline V gene are MDHEN and SYDVKM. The J segment lost 7 bases and the V segment lost 3 bases, leaving 9 bases of the junction unmatched. CDR3 region: CASSFRTRRRNEQFF. The CDR3 nucleotides are TGTGCCAGCAGTTTCCGGACTAGACGGAGGAATGAGCAGTTCTTC.

Only a few counts were recorded for this clone. The CDR3 spells CASSYTSGETQYF. DNA of the CDR3: TGTGCCAGCAGTTACACTAGCGGGGAGACCCAGTACTTC. The genes are TRBV6-6 and TRBJ2-5; 9 bases are shared with TRBD2. J was trimmed by 5 bases and V by 2 bases; bases with no gene match: 0. Per germline, CDR1 MNHNY and CDR2 SVGAGI (reference sequence). CDR3 size: 13 residues.

This chain connects TRBV7-9 to TRBJ2-3; 15 positions agree with TRBD2. The V segment lost 6 bases and the J segment 5 bases; nucleotides outside the gene matches: 6. Germline V gives CDR1 SEHNR, CDR2 FQNEAQ (reference sequence). This CDR3 is built from 16 residues. The CDR3: CASRSPGLAGGDTQYF. The CDR3 DNA reads TGTGCCAGCAGGTCTCCGGGACTAGCGGGGGGAGATACGCAGTATTTT.

V gene TRBV5-5 combines with J gene TRBJ2-4; D possibly corresponds to TRBD2 (6 bases). The CDR3 runs to 16 residues. Germline loops: CDR1 SGHKS, CDR2 YYEKEE (reference sequence). Trimming shortened V by 0 bases and J by 6 bases, and 16 bases separated the two germline ends. The CDR3 DNA sequence: TGTGCCAGCAGCTTGGAAGGGGTCGGGAGTAGAAACATTCAGTACTTC. Protein product: CASSLEGVGSRNIQYF. Variable domain in full (rest from reference TRBV5-5 and TRBJ2-4): DAGVTQSPTHLIKTRGQQVTLRCSPISGHKSVSWYQQVLGQGPQFIFQYYEKEERGRGNFPDRFSARQFPNYSSELNVNALLLGDSALYLCASSLEGVGSRNIQYFGAGTRLSVL.

The gene calls are TRBV9 and TRBJ2-2; 7 bases match TRBD2. CDR1 SGDLS and CDR2 YYNGEE come from the germline V gene. With 4 bases clipped from V and 14 bases from J, the junction kept 14 bases outside the gene matches. This CDR3 spans 14 amino acids. CDR3 in amino acids: CASSPEPGGFRLFF. CDR3 DNA sequence: TGTGCCAGCAGCCCAGAGCCGGGGGGTTTTAGACTGTTTTTT. Filled out from reference TRBV9 and TRBJ2-2, the complete variable domain reads DSGVTQTPKHLITATGQRVTLRCSPRSGDLSVYWYQQSLDQGLQFLIQYYNGEERAKGNILERFSAQQFPDLHSELNLSSLELGDSALYFCASSPEPGGFRLFFGEGSRLTVL.

V gene TRBV30 combines with J gene TRBJ2-3; 9 nucleotides agree with TRBD1. This CDR3 region has 16 residues. The germline gives CDR1 GTSNPN, CDR2 SVGIG (reference sequence). With V trimmed by 0 bases and J by 2 bases, 6 bases remained unmatched. CDR3: CAWSVSGQGTTDTQYF. The CDR3, as DNA: TGTGCCTGGAGTGTAAGTGGACAGGGGACCACAGATACGCAGTATTTT.

This clone occurred a few times. This rearrangement joins TRBV6-1 to TRBJ1-5; TRBD1 might be the D (6 bases). The CDR3 consists of 14 residues. The germline V and J ends were trimmed by 3 bases and 6 bases, with 12 bases remaining between them. Germline CDR1 MNHNS, CDR2 SASEGT. The CDR3 nucleotides are TGTGCCAGCAGTGATCAGGGGAGAGGTCAGCCCCAGCATTTT. Translation: CASSDQGRGQPQHF.

The chain carries TRBV28 and TRBJ2-4; 7 bases match TRBD1. Germline V CDR1 and CDR2: MDHEN, SYDVKM. This CDR3 region has 12 residues. V trimming: 5 bases; J trimming: 10 bases; junction bases outside the gene matches: 5. CDR3 amino acids: CASSILQGIQYF. The CDR3 DNA reads as TGTGCCAGCAGTATATTACAGGGGATTCAGTACTTC.

The genes are TRBV3-1 (or the pseudogene TRBV3-2) and TRBJ2-5; D call uncertain. This CDR3 comprises 16 residues. Germline CDR1 LGHDT, CDR2 YNNKEL (reference sequence). Trimming pared 5 bases from V and 0 bases from J, leaving 16 bases between. The CDR3, as DNA: TGTGCCAGCAGCACTCGGTACGGGTTCCACCAAGAGACCCAGTACTTC. Translation: CASSTRYGFHQETQYF.

The rearrangement links TRBV6-2 or TRBV6-3 to TRBJ2-7, with TRBD2 as a possible D gene (6 bases). This CDR3 is built from 17 residues. Germline V lookup: CDR1 MNHEY, CDR2 SVGEGT. V dropped 0 bases and J dropped 0 bases, with 15 bases sitting between them. The CDR3 DNA reads TGTGCCAGCAGTTACTCGATGCGACGCGGGGACTCCTACGAGCAGTACTTC. It codes for CASSYSMRRGDSYEQYF.